This TCR beta chain came from a study of breast tumors, draining lymph nodes, adjacent tissues. Broader study findings: Data only fit, rather than demonstrated, lymph node origin of most tumor T cells. Tumors had less TCR diversity than lymph nodes, more than nontumor tissue. Most tumor T cells seemingly derive from lymph node, then expand in tumor.

This clonotype has ten or more counts. What it binds is unknown. Axillary draining lymph nodes of breast cancer patients supplied the node samples. MiXCR was run by TCRdb on the multiplex PCR reads, yielding one entry per CDR3 protein. The sample carries 270,000 or so distinct CDR3 sequences, around 30% recorded once. The TCR comes from a female donor with breast cancer. Some clones in this sample may be carry-over from other donors' samples. Material: axillary lymph node tissue.

The CDR3 DNA is TGTGCCAGCAGCTTAGTAGGGACTAGCCAAAGCGGCGAGCAGTACTTC. Protein sequence: CASSLVGTSQSGEQYF. V and J are TRBV11-2 and TRBJ2-7; the match to TRBD2 covers 9 bases. This CDR3 has 16 residues. The germline V gene encodes CDR1 SGHAT and CDR2 FQNNGV. Trimming removed 1 base from V and 6 bases from J; junction bases left unmatched: 10.